Listed here is a single TCR beta chain. The data derive from a study of blood T cell repertoires in COVID-19. The CDR3 has 16 amino acids. Germline V CDR1 and CDR2: LNHDA, SQIVND (reference sequence). V was pared by 7 bases and J by 13 bases, with 17 bases of the junction left unmatched. The protocol was immunoSEQ multiplex PCR, while the TCRdb copy is restricted to in-frame clones and leaves out a portion. Found here are under 150,000 clones, approximately 87% of them singletons; the top ten hold more than 3.5%. The TCR sequence derives from a woman between 40 and 55 years old with acute or convalescent COVID-19. The sequenced material came from peripheral blood. The genes are TRBV19 and TRBJ2-2, with 11 bases matching TRBD2. The CDR3 loop reads CASTTLAGGPPSMLFF. The CDR3 DNA reads TGTGCCAGTACAACCCTAGCGGGGGGACCCCCTTCTATGCTGTTTTTT.